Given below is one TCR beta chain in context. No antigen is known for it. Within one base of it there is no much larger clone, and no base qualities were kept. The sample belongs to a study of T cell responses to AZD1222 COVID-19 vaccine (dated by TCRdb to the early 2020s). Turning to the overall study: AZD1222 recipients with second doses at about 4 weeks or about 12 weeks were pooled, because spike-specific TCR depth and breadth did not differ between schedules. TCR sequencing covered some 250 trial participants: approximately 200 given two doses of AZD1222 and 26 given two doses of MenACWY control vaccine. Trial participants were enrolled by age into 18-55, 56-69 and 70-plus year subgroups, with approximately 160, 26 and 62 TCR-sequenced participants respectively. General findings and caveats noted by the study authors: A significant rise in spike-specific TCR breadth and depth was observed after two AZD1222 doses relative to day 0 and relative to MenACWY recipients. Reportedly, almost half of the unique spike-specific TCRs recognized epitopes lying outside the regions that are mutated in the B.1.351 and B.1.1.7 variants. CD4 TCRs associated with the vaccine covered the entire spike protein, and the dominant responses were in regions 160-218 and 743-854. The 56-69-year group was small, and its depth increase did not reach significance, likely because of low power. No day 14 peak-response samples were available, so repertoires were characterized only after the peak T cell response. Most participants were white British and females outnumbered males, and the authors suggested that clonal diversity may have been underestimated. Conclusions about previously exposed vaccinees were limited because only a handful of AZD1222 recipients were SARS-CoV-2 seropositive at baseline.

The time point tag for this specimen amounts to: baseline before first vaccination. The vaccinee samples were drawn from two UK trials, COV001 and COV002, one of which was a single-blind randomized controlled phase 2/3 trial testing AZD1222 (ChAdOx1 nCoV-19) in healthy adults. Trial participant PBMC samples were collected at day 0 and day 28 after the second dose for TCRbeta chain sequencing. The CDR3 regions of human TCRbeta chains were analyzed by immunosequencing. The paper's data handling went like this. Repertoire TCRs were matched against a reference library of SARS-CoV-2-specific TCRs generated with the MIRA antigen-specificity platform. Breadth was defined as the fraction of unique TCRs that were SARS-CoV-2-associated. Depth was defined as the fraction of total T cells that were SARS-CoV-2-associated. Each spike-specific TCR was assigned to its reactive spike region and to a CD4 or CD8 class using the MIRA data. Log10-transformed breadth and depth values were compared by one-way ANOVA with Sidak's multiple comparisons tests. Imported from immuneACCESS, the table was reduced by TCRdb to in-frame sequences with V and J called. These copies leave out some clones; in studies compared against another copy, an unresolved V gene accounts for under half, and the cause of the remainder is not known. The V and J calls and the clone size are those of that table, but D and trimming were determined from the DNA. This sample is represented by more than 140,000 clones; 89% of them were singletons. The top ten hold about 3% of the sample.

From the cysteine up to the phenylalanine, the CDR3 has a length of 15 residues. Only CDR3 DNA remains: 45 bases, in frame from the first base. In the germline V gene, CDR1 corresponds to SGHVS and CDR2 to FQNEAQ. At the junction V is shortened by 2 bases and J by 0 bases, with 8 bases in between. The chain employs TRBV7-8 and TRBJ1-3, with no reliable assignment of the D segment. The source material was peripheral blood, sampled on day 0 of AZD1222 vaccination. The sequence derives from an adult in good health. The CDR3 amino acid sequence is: CASSLWRSSGNTIYF. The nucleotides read TGTGCCAGCAGCTTATGGCGGTCCTCTGGAAACACCATATATTTT. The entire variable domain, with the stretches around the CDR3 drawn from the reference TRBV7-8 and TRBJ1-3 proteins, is GAGVSQSPRYKVAKRGQDVALRCDPISGHVSLFWYQQALGQGPEFLTYFQNEAQLDKSGLPSDRFFAERPEGSVSTLKIQRTQQEDSAVYLCASSLWRSSGNTIYFGEGSWLTVV.